What follows are 18 T cell receptor beta chains derived from one specimen sequenced in a study of CD4+ T cells in melanoma. Only in-frame clones appear in the TCRdb table, and some are missing; sequencing was by immunoSEQ multiplex PCR. Of 5,500 to 7,500 clones listed, 60% to 80% are singletons. The sample taken for sequencing was cells from a culture (not recorded whether cultured in vitro). The receptors derive from a human donor with melanoma.

This clone was seen only a few times. The chain couples TRBV6-2 or TRBV6-3 to TRBJ1-1; no clear D. The V end lost 2 bases, the J end lost 0 bases, and 7 bases lay between the germline ends. CDR3 length equals 14 residues. Germline loops: CDR1 MNHEY, CDR2 SVGEGT. For the CDR3, the DNA is TGTGCCAGCAGTTACCCCACGTTGAACACTGAAGCTTTCTTT. This translates into CASSYPTLNTEAFF.

The chain is built from TRBV6-6 and TRBJ2-1; D remains ambiguous. Germline CDR1 is MNHNY and CDR2 is SVGAGI (reference sequence). The CDR3 length is 13 residues. V was pared by 2 bases and J by 5 bases, with 7 bases between. The CDR3 DNA reads TGTGCCAGCAGTTACGGACGTAACAATGAGCAGTTCTTC. As protein: CASSYGRNNEQFF.

This sequence joins TRBV27 and TRBJ2-3, with 8 bases identical to TRBD2. J lost 6 bases, V lost 2 bases, and 7 bases had no gene match. The CDR3 loop spans 15 amino acids. Germline CDR1 reads MNHEY; CDR2 reads SMNVEV (reference sequence). CDR3 amino acids: CASSLLSAGGDTQYF. CDR3 bases: TGTGCCAGCAGTTTACTCTCGGCGGGGGGCGATACGCAGTATTTT.

A few counts support this clone. The rearrangement links TRBV5-4 to TRBJ2-2; no firm D call. V was clipped by 0 bases and J by 6 bases, with 3 bases between them. There are 12 residues in the CDR3. CDR1 and CDR2 (germline): SGHNT, YYREEE (reference sequence). This CDR3 reads CASSLGPGELFF. CDR3 coding DNA: TGTGCCAGCAGCTTGGGCCCCGGGGAGCTGTTTTTT.

J is TRBJ1-2 and V is TRBV30, with D possibly being TRBD1 (5 bases). The length of the CDR3 is 15 residues. Germline V CDR1 and CDR2: GTSNPN, SVGIG (reference sequence). Trimming removed 6 bases at V and 4 bases at J, with 21 bases between. This CDR3 reads CACHGGTPPGYGYTF. In nucleotides, the CDR3 is TGTGCCTGCCATGGAGGGACCCCTCCGGGCTATGGCTACACCTTC. Full variable domain (remainder filled in from reference TRBV30 and TRBJ1-2): SQTIHQWPATLVQPVGSPLSLECTVEGTSNPNLYWYRQAAGRGLQLLFYSVGIGQISSEVPQNLSASRPQDRQFILSSKKLLLSDSGFYLCACHGGTPPGYGYTFGSGTRLTVV.

The chain has TRBV18 and TRBJ2-3; no clear D. Germline-derived CDR1 and CDR2 are KGHSH and LQKENI. The CDR3 has 12 amino acids. V lost 3 bases, J lost 6 bases, and 7 bases lay in between. The CDR3 protein is CASSPAPDTQYF. In nucleotides, the CDR3 is TGTGCCAGCTCACCGGCTCCCGATACGCAGTATTTT. Full variable domain (outside the CDR3, taken from reference TRBV18 and TRBJ2-3): NAGVMQNPRHLVRRRGQEARLRCSPMKGHSHVYWYRQLPEEGLKFMVYLQKENIIDESGMPKERFSAEFPKEGPSILRIQQVVRGDSAAYFCASSPAPDTQYFGPGTRLTVL.

On this clone: Germline is not matched at one junction end, which may reflect a read error. CDR3 residues: CAITERTGETQYF. The CDR3 coding sequence is TGTGCCATCACTGAGAGGACAGGCGAGACCCAGTACTTC. This chain uses TRBV10-3 with TRBJ2-5; TRBD1 agrees at 7 bases. This CDR3 comprises 13 residues. Looked up from germline, CDR1 is ENHRY and CDR2 is SYGVKD.

The chain recombines TRBV9 with TRBJ2-5; TRBD2 matches 7 bases. The CDR3 is made up of 16 amino acids. Germline assignment: CDR1 SGDLS and CDR2 YYNGEE. V dropped 2 bases and J dropped 5; count of bases not matched to a gene: 12. Here the CDR3 reads CASSVRAAGVMETQYF. CDR3 nucleotide sequence: TGTGCCAGCAGCGTCAGGGCCGCGGGAGTTATGGAGACCCAGTACTTC.

This clone was seen a few times. The chain recombines TRBV15 with TRBJ1-3; D is uncertain. Germline values: CDR1 LNHNV, CDR2 YYDKDF (reference sequence). The CDR3 contains 14 residues. Trimming left V 0 bases short and J 11 bases short, with 14 bases between. The CDR3 loop reads CATSRDRGGRPIYF. The CDR3 nucleotides are TGTGCCACCAGCAGAGACCGGGGAGGGAGACCCATATATTTT.

This chain links TRBV5-4 with TRBJ1-1; the D gene is possibly TRBD1 (5 bases). Germline V CDR1 and CDR2: SGHNT, YYREEE (reference sequence). This CDR3 region has 17 residues. The V and J ends lost 4 bases and 1 base respectively, with 20 bases between them. Here the CDR3 DNA reads TGTGCCAGCAGCGCAGGGACCGCCGGTGTGGGGAACACTGAAGCTTTCTTT. Translation: CASSAGTAGVGNTEAFF.

This chain links TRBV6-2 or TRBV6-3 with TRBJ2-5, with 11 bases that match TRBD1. Germline V gives CDR1 MNHEY, CDR2 SVGEGT. The CDR3 has 15 amino acids. Trimming took 2 bases from V and 5 from J; bases not matched to a gene: 4. The CDR3 DNA follows: TGTGCCAGCAGTTACCGGGACAGGGGGAGGGAGACCCAGTACTTC. This gives the protein CASSYRDRGRETQYF.

This clone was found once. The rearrangement joins TRBV6-5 to TRBJ1-6, with D perhaps TRBD1 (6 bases). Germline lookup yields CDR1 MNHEY and CDR2 SVGAGI. The CDR3 runs to 15 residues. V was cut by 6 bases and J by 5 bases, with 14 bases left in between. The CDR3 coding sequence is TGTGCCAGCAGCCCAACAGGGTGGAATAATTCACCCCTCCACTTT. Encoded protein: CASSPTGWNNSPLHF.

The rearrangement links TRBV19 to TRBJ2-7, with TRBD1 identical over 8 bases. Per germline, CDR1 LNHDA and CDR2 SQIVND (reference sequence). This CDR3 has 14 residues. With 5 bases clipped from V and 2 bases from J, the junction kept 5 bases outside the gene matches. The CDR3 is CASSVGQGTYEQYF. The CDR3, as DNA: TGTGCCAGTAGTGTAGGACAGGGCACCTACGAGCAGTACTTC.

This clone was recorded a few times. The chain has TRBV10-3 and TRBJ1-1; 10 nucleotides align to TRBD1. Losses at the gene ends were 2 bases for V and 0 bases for J; bases not matched to a gene: 6. CDR1 ENHRY and CDR2 SYGVKD come from the germline V gene. CDR3 length equals 17 residues. CDR3 sequence: CAISEARQGAMNTEAFF. The CDR3 region has the DNA TGTGCCATCAGTGAGGCGAGACAGGGGGCCATGAACACTGAAGCTTTCTTT.

This sequence joins TRBV27 and TRBJ1-6; a possible D gene is TRBD1 (5 bases). V lost 5 bases, J lost 14 bases, and 16 bases lay in between. CDR1 is MNHEY and CDR2 is SMNVEV in the germline V gene (reference sequence). The CDR3 has 13 residues. CDR3 amino acids: CASSPPGTRALHF. CDR3 sequence (DNA): TGTGCCAGCAGTCCTCCTGGGACGCGGGCCCTCCACTTT.

This clone was recorded a few times. This chain joins TRBV7-9 and TRBJ1-1, with D tentatively TRBD1 (6 bases). The CDR3 extends over 13 amino acids. Trimming took off 5 bases at V and 5 bases at J, with 12 bases between the two ends. Per germline, CDR1 SEHNR and CDR2 FQNEAQ (reference sequence). The CDR3 DNA reads as TGTGCCAGCAGCCGGAACAGGGATACTGAAGCTTTCTTT. Protein: CASSRNRDTEAFF. Full variable domain (remainder filled in from reference TRBV7-9 and TRBJ1-1): DTGVSQNPRHKITKRGQNVTFRCDPISEHNRLYWYRQTLGQGPEFLTYFQNEAQLEKSRLLSDRFSAERPKGSFSTLEIQRTEQGDSAMYLCASSRNRDTEAFFGQGTRLTVV.

This clone turned up a few times. This sequence joins TRBV5-1 and TRBJ2-5; 8 nucleotides agree with TRBD1. CDR3 length: 14 amino acids. V trimming: 4 bases; J trimming: 5 bases; junction bases outside the gene matches: 7. CDR1 and CDR2 (germline): SGHRS, YFSETQ. The CDR3 nucleotides are TGCGCCAGCAGCCCCGGACAGGGTTTTGAGACCCAGTACTTC. Translation: CASSPGQGFETQYF.

V gene TRBV7-9 combines with J gene TRBJ1-2; 9 bases agree with TRBD1. The CDR3 is 13 amino acids. Germline CDR1 SEHNR, CDR2 FQNEAQ (reference sequence). V dropped 7 bases and J dropped 4; count of bases not matched to a gene: 4. Here the CDR3 DNA reads TGTGCCAGCACCCGACAGGGGGGCTATGGCTACACCTTC. This sequence encodes CASTRQGGYGYTF. Based on the CDR3 plus reference TRBV7-9 and TRBJ1-2, the full variable domain is DTGVSQNPRHKITKRGQNVTFRCDPISEHNRLYWYRQTLGQGPEFLTYFQNEAQLEKSRLLSDRFSAERPKGSFSTLEIQRTEQGDSAMYLCASTRQGGYGYTFGSGTRLTVV.